This T cell receptor beta chain derives from a study of CXCR3-negative and CXCR3-positive naive CD8 T cells. The libraries of TRB cDNA were prepared using 5' RACE with UMI labels. For each CDR3 protein, TCRdb gives one entry from its re-call of the 5' RACE reads, without DNA. This sample's table reports about 130,000 distinct CDR3 sequences. As to this clonotype: Its antigen is unknown.

Germline V gene data show CDR1 as SNHLY and CDR2 as FYNNEI. The CDR3 contains 15 residues. General study results and limits: When CXCR3-positive naive cells were set against CXCR3-negative naive cells, the former had more hydrophobic TRB CDR3s.

This receptor was identified in a human donor in good health. Some clones in this sample may be carry-over from other donors' samples. The genes are TRBV2 and TRBJ2-5. What was sequenced was naive CXCR3+ CD8+ T cells from blood. Subset reported: CD45RO-CCR7+CD27+CD95- naive CD8+ T cells expressing CXCR3 (TNR3+). The CDR3 spells CASSETVAQQETQYF.